The T cell receptor beta chain under discussion was sequenced for a study of blood T cell repertoires in COVID-19. CDR1 and CDR2 from the germline V gene are SGHRS and YFSETQ. CDR3 length equals 16 residues. V trimming: 0 bases; J trimming: 4 bases; junction bases outside the gene matches: 4. The protocol was immunoSEQ multiplex PCR, while the TCRdb copy is restricted to in-frame clones and leaves out a portion. This table holds under 70,000 clones, 88% found once. Each participant's cohort was designated according to participant-reported clinical history. This receptor was taken from a woman aged 40 to 50 who had recovered from COVID-19. The chain links TRBV5-1 to TRBJ2-1; 10 bases are shared with TRBD1. Source material: PBMCs or T cells enriched from blood (not recorded which). The CDR3 spells CASSLEGQGWYNEQFF. As DNA, the CDR3 is TGCGCCAGCAGCTTGGAGGGACAGGGGTGGTACAATGAGCAGTTCTTC.